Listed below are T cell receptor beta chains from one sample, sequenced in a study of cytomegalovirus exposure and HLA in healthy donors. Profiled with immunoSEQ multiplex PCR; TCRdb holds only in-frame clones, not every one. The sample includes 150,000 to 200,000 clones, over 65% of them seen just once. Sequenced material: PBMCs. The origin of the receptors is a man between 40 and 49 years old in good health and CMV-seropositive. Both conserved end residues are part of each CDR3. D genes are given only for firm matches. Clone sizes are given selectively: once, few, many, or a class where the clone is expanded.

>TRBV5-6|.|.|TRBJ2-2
CASSLGHTNTGELFF
TGTGCCAGCAGCTTGGGACACACGAACACCGGGGAGCTGTTTTTT
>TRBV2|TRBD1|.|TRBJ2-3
CASRDDRGSTDTQYF
TGTGCCAGCAGGGACGACAGGGGAAGCACAGATACGCAGTATTTT
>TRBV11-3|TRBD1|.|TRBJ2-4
CASSRGQGADKNIQYF
TGTGCCAGCAGCAGAGGACAGGGGGCTGACAAAAACATTCAGTACTTC
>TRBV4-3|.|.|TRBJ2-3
CASSLGVEGNTDTQYF
TGCGCCAGCAGCCTCGGTGTGGAGGGGAACACAGATACGCAGTATTTT
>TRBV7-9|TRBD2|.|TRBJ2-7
CSSSPSFSGGGYEQYF
TGTTCCAGCAGCCCCTCCTTTAGCGGGGGGGGGTACGAGCAGTACTTC
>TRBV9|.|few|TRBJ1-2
CASSPQAGGYTF
TGTGCCAGCAGCCCCCAGGCGGGGGGCTACACCTTC
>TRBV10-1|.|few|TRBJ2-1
CASSESRGGEQFF
TGCGCCAGCAGTGAGTCTCGGGGTGGTGAGCAGTTCTTC
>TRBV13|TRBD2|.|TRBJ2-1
CASSLGAGGLNEQFF
TGTGCCAGCAGCTTAGGGGCGGGGGGGCTCAATGAGCAGTTCTTC
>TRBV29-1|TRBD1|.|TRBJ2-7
CSVGTAYEQYF
TGCAGCGTCGGGACAGCCTACGAGCAGTACTTC
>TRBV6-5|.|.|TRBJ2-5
CASSYPGRETQYF
TGTGCCAGCAGTTACCCAGGGCGGGAGACCCAGTACTTC
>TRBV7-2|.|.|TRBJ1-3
CASSRGGALGNTIYF
TGTGCCAGCAGCCGAGGGGGGGCGCTTGGAAACACCATATATTTT
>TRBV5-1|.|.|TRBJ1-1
CASSTSGMGVEAFF
TGCGCCAGCAGCACGTCGGGGATGGGTGTGGAAGCTTTCTTT
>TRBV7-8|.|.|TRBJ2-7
CASSLRRGGEQYF
TGTGCCAGCAGCTTAAGGCGGGGCGGCGAGCAGTACTTC
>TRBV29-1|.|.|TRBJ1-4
CSVEDYGVGGEKLFF
TGCAGCGTTGAAGATTATGGGGTAGGGGGTGAAAAACTGTTTTTT
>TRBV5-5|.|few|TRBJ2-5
CASSLGLQETQYF
TGTGCCAGCAGCCTGGGACTGCAAGAGACCCAGTACTTC
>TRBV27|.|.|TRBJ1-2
CASRERSTYNYGYTF
TGTGCCAGCAGGGAGCGGTCAACCTACAACTATGGCTACACCTTC
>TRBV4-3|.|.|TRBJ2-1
CASSQVQAGNNEQFF
TGCGCCAGCAGCCAAGTTCAGGCGGGCAACAATGAGCAGTTCTTC
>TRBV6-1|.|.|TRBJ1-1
CASSFRGNTEAFF
TGTGCCAGCAGTTTCAGGGGGAACACTGAAGCTTTCTTT
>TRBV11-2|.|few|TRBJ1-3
CASSPGVLSGNTIYF
TGTGCCAGCAGTCCGGGGGTTCTCTCTGGAAACACCATATATTTT
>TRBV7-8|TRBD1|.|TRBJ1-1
CASSLLEGALTEAFF
TGTGCCAGCAGCTTATTGGAGGGGGCGCTCACTGAAGCTTTCTTT
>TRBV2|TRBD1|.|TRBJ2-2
CASSETGQGGTGELFF
TGTGCCAGCAGTGAAACGGGACAGGGGGGAACCGGGGAGCTGTTTTTT
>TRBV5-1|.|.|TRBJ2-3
CASSPGATGGDTQYF
TGCGCCAGCAGCCCGGGGGCTACCGGGGGGGATACGCAGTATTTT
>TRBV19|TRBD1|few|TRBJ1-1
CASTDRDITEAFF
TGTGCCAGTACCGACAGGGATATCACTGAAGCTTTCTTT
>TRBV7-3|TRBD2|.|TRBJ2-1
CASSPEGTSPRNEQFF
TGTGCCAGCAGCCCCGAGGGGACTAGCCCGAGGAATGAGCAGTTCTTC
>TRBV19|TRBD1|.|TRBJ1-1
CASSYGTGNTEAFF
TGTGCCAGTAGTTACGGGACAGGGAACACTGAAGCTTTCTTT
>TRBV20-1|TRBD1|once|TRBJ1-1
CSAARDRAFF
TGCAGTGCCGCTCGGGACAGAGCTTTCTTT
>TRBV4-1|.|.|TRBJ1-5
CASSQGFTQPQHF
TGCGCCAGCAGCCAGGGCTTTACTCAGCCCCAGCATTTT
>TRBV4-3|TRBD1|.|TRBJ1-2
CASSKQGADYGYTF
TGCGCCAGCTCGAAACAGGGGGCAGACTATGGCTACACCTTC
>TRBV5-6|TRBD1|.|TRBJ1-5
CASSLAGGAGQPQHF
TGTGCCAGCAGCTTGGCAGGGGGCGCGGGTCAGCCCCAGCATTTT
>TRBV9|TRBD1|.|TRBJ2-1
CASSPFSGTDYNEQFF
TGTGCCAGCAGCCCCTTCTCCGGGACAGACTACAATGAGCAGTTCTTC
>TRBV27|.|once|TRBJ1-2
CASSSRELDYGYTF
TGTGCCAGCAGTTCGCGGGAGCTGGACTATGGCTACACCTTC
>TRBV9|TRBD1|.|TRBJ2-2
CASSGQGKLGELFF
TGTGCCAGCAGCGGACAGGGGAAACTCGGGGAGCTGTTTTTT
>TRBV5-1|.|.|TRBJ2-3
CASREGLLTDTQYF
TGCGCCAGCAGGGAGGGACTCCTCACAGATACGCAGTATTTT
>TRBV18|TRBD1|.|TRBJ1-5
CASSPPGRGRGQPQHF
TGTGCCAGCTCACCACCCGGCAGGGGGCGCGGTCAGCCCCAGCATTTT
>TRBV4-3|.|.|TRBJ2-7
CASSQEWGGRYEQYF
TGCGCCAGCAGCCAAGAGTGGGGGGGCCGCTACGAGCAGTACTTC
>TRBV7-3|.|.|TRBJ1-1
CASSLSGTPNTEAFF
TGTGCCAGCAGCTTGTCCGGGACACCGAACACTGAAGCTTTCTTT
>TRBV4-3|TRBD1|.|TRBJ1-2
CASSRGTGEGYTF
TGCGCCAGCAGCCGCGGGACAGGGGAGGGCTACACCTTC
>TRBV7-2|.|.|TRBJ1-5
CASSFARGSNQPQHF
TGTGCCAGCAGCTTTGCGCGGGGTAGCAATCAGCCCCAGCATTTT
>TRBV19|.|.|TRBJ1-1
CASSPDNLNTEAFF
TGTGCCAGTAGCCCGGACAATTTGAACACTGAAGCTTTCTTT
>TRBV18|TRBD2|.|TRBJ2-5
CASFRTSGGPGLETQYF
TGTGCCAGCTTCCGGACTAGCGGGGGCCCCGGCTTAGAGACCCAGTACTTC
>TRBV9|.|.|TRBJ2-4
CASSVTSDKNIQYF
TGTGCCAGCAGCGTAACAAGTGACAAAAACATTCAGTACTTC
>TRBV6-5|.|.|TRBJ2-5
CASIRSRGAGETQYF
TGTGCCAGCATACGCTCCCGGGGCGCGGGGGAGACCCAGTACTTC
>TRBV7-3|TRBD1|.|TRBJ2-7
CASSMDRGNDEQYF
TGTGCCAGCAGCATGGACAGGGGTAATGACGAGCAGTACTTC
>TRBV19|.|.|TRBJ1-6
CASSPRGGSLHF
TGTGCCAGTAGTCCCCGTGGGGGGTCCCTCCACTTT
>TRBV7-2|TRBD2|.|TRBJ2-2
CASSSGLVSGGELFF
TGTGCCAGCAGCTCGGGACTAGTTAGTGGCGGGGAGCTGTTTTTT
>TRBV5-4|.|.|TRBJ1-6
CASSGGQPTYNSPLHF
TGTGCCAGCAGCGGTGGACAGCCGACCTATAATTCACCCCTCCACTTT
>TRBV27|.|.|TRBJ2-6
CASSSLRQGLGSGANVLTF
TGTGCCAGCAGTTCCCTTCGGCAGGGCCTAGGCTCTGGGGCCAACGTCCTGACTTTC
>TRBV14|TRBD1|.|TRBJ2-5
CASSLGDSALQETQYF
TGTGCCAGCAGCCTAGGGGACAGCGCCCTACAAGAGACCCAGTACTTC
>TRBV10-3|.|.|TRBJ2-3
CAISFQGGGTDTQYF
TGTGCCATCAGCTTCCAGGGAGGCGGCACAGATACGCAGTATTTT
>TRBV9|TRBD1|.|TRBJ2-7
CASSLGTGSSYEQYF
TGTGCCAGCAGCCTCGGGACAGGGTCCTCCTACGAGCAGTACTTC
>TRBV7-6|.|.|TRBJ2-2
CASSLGGRTGELFF
TGTGCCAGCAGCTTAGGGGGGCGAACCGGGGAGCTGTTTTTT
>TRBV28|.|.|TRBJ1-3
CASSSFSSGNTIYF
TGTGCCAGCTCTAGCTTTTCCTCTGGAAACACCATATATTTT
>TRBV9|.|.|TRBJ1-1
CASNPSGPNTEAFF
TGTGCCAGCAACCCCTCTGGGCCGAACACTGAAGCTTTCTTT
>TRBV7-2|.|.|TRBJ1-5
CASSLGRVGQPQHF
TGTGCCAGCAGCTTAGGCCGGGTAGGTCAGCCCCAGCATTTT
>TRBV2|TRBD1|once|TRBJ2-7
CASRVDGGQGIYEQYF
TGTGCCAGCAGGGTGGACGGAGGACAGGGGATCTACGAGCAGTACTTC